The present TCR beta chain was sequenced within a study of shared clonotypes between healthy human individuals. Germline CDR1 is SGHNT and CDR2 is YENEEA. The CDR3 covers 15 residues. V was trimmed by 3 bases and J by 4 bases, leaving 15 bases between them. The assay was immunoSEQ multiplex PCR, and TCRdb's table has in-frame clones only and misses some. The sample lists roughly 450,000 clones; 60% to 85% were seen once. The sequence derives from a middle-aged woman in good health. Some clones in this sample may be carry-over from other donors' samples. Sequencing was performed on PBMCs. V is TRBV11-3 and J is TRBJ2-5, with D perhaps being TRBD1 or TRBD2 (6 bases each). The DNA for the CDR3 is TGTGCCAGCAGCTTCGGGGGACAAGGGGGAGAGACCCAGTACTTC. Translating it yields CASSFGGQGGETQYF.